This T cell receptor (beta chain) appears in the sequencing data of a study of graft-versus-host responses after intestinal transplantation. Study overall: Multivisceral, liver-intestinal, or isolated intestinal grafts were transplanted into recipients. All recipients were given anti-thymocyte globulin induction, and tacrolimus and steroids were then administered for approximately 3 years.

The CDR3 covers 13 residues. The germline gives CDR1 LNHNV, CDR2 YYDKDF (reference sequence). V was trimmed by 8 bases and J by 0 bases, leaving 8 bases between them. As concerns this clone: Its matching antigen is unknown.

TCRdb's table, derived via immunoSEQ multiplex PCR, lists solely in-frame clones and lacks some. Among about 93,000 clones, roughly 91% were seen once, and the ten largest hold 0.45% to 0.6%. This specimen consisted of unstimulated CD8+ T cells sorted from spleen or lymph node cells, obtained before intestinal transplant. V gene TRBV15 combines with J gene TRBJ2-1; no definite D call. This TCR was recovered from a human donor who received an intestinal transplant. CDR3 residues: CATRTNSYNEQFF. The CDR3 bases are TGTGCCACCCGTACTAACTCCTACAATGAGCAGTTCTTC.